This TCR beta chain originates from a study of cytomegalovirus exposure and HLA in healthy donors. 13 Jbeta primers and 60 Vbeta primers were used for the PCR. Sequenced by immunoSEQ multiplex PCR; TCRdb stores in-frame clones only, minus some. The sample has about 160,000 clones. V trimming: 4 bases; J trimming: 3 bases; junction bases outside the gene matches: 2. Germline loops: CDR1 SGHNT, CDR2 YYREEE (reference sequence). CDR3 size: 15 residues. The origin of this receptor is a man aged 25 to 45 in good health and CMV-seronegative. The source material was PBMCs. The chain uses TRBV5-4 and TRBJ2-1, with 12 bases fitting TRBD2. CDR3 coding DNA: TGTGCCAGCAGCCCGACTAGCGGGAGCTACAATGAGCAGTTCTTC. Encoded protein: CASSPTSGSYNEQFF.